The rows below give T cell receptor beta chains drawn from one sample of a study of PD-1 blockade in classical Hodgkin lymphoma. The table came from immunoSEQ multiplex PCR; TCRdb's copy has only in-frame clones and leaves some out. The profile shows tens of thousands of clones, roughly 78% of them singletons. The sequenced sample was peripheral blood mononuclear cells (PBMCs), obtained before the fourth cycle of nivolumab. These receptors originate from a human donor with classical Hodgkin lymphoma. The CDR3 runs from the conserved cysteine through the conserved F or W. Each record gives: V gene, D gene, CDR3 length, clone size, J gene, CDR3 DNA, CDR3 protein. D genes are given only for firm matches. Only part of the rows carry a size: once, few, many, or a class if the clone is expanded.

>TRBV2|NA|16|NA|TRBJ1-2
TGTGCCAGCAGTGCCCTCGGGGGAGGGGGTTTCTATGGCTACACCTTC
CASSALGGGGFYGYTF
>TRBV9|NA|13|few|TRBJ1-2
TGTGCCAGCAGCGTAGGCAGCTTTTCTGGCTACACCTTC
CASSVGSFSGYTF
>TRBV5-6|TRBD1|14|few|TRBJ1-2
TGTGCCAGCAGCGGAGCCGACAGGGCCTATGGCTACACCTTC
CASSGADRAYGYTF
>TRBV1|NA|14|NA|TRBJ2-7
TGCACCAGCAGAGACCGGGACAGGGGGTATAAGCAGTACTTC
CTSRDRDRGYKQYF
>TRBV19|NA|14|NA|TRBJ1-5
TGTGCCAGTAGCGACACAGGGCCCAATCAGCCCCAGCATTTT
CASSDTGPNQPQHF
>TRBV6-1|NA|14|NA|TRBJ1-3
TGTGCCAGCCACCCGTTCGGCTCTGGAAACACCATATATTTT
CASHPFGSGNTIYF
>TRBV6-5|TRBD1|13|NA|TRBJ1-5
TGTGCCAGCAGGACGACAGGGGGCAAGCCCCAGCATTTT
CASRTTGGKPQHF
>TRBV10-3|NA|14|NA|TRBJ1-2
TGTGCCATCAGTGAGTCTGGGCTGAACTATGGCTACACCTTC
CAISESGLNYGYTF
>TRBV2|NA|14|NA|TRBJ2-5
TGTGCCAGCAGTGAAAGGCAGGCGTCAGAGACCCAGTACTTC
CASSERQASETQYF
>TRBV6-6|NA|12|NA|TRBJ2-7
TGTGCCAGCAGTTACAACGGCTACGAGCAGTACTTC
CASSYNGYEQYF
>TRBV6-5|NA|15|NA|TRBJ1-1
TGTGCCAGCAGTTACCAGGGATCCCCGCCCACTGAAGCTTTCTTT
CASSYQGSPPTEAFF
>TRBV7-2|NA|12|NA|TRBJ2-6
TGTGCCAGCAGCCCGGTTTCCAACGTCCTGACTTTC
CASSPVSNVLTF
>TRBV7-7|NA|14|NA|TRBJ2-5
TGTGCCAGCAGCCAGACAGGAGCGGCAGAGACCCAGTACTTC
CASSQTGAAETQYF
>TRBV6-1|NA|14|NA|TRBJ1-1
TGTGCCAGCAGTGACACAGCGAGGAACACTGAAGCTTTCTTT
CASSDTARNTEAFF
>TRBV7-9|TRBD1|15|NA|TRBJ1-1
TGTGCCAGCAGCCCCCGGGACAGGAAAAACACTGAAGCTTTCTTT
CASSPRDRKNTEAFF
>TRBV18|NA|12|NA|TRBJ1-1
TGTGCCAGCTCAGTGGCGAACACTGAAGCTTTCTTT
CASSVANTEAFF
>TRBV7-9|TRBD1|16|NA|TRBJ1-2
TGTGCCAGCAGCTCAGCCGGGACAGGGGGTGGCTATGGCTACACCTTC
CASSSAGTGGGYGYTF
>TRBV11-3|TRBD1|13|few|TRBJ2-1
TGTGCCAGCAGCTCAGTCAACAGGGGTGAGCAGTTCTTC
CASSSVNRGEQFF
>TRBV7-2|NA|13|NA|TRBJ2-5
TGTGCCAGCAGCTTTGCCGGGGCAGAGACCCAGTACTTC
CASSFAGAETQYF
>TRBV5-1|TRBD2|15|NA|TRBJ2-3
TGCGCCAGCATTAAGAGCGGGGAAATCACAGATACGCAGTATTTT
CASIKSGEITDTQYF
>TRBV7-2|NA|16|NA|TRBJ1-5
TGTGCCAGCAGCTTAGCGCAGGGAGGAAGCAATCAGCCCCAGCATTTT
CASSLAQGGSNQPQHF
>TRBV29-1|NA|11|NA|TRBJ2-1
TGCAGCGATCGGAGGAGGGGGGGGCAGTTCTTC
CSDRRRGGQFF
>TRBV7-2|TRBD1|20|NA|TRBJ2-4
TGTGCCAGCAGCTTAGCCCCCATGTCGGACAGGGGACTAGCCAAAAACATTCAGTACTTC
CASSLAPMSDRGLAKNIQYF
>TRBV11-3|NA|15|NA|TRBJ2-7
TGTGCCAGCAGCCTTAGCGGAGCCCAATCCTACGAGCAGTACTTC
CASSLSGAQSYEQYF
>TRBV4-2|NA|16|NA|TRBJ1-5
TGTGCCAGCAGCCAAGAGGGGGGCAGAGGCAATCAGCCCCAGCATTTT
CASSQEGGRGNQPQHF
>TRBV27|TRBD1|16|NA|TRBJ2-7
TGTGCCAGCAGTTCCGTCGGGACAGGGTTTGTCGACGAGCAGTACTTC
CASSSVGTGFVDEQYF
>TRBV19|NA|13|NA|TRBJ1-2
TGTGCCAGTACATACCCGGACCTTTTTGGCTACACCTTC
CASTYPDLFGYTF
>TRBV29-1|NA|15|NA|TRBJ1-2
TGCAGCGTTAGACCGACCGAGAGGGAGTTCTATGGCTACACCTTC
CSVRPTEREFYGYTF
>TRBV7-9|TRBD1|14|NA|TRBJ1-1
TGTGCCAGCAGCTTACAGGGGGTGGACACTGAAGCTTTCTTT
CASSLQGVDTEAFF
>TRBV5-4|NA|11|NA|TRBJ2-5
TGTGCCAGCAGCTATGAGTGGACCCAGTACTTC
CASSYEWTQYF
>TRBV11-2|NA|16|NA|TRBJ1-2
TGTGCCAGCAGCTTATTCGGACAGACCCCTTCCTATGGCTACACCTTC
CASSLFGQTPSYGYTF
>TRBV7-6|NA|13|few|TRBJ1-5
TGTGCCAGCAGCTCACACCAGGGCCAGCCCCAGCATTTT
CASSSHQGQPQHF
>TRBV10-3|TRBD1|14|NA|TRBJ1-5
TGTGCCATCAGGGCGGGTCAGGGGGTTCAGCCCCAGCATTTT
CAIRAGQGVQPQHF
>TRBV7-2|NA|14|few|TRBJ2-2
TGTGCCAGCAGCTTAGACAGTTACACCGGGGAGCTGTTTTTT
CASSLDSYTGELFF
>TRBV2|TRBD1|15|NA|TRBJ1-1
TGTGCCAGCAGTGTACAGGGGGCGACGAACACTGAAGCTTTCTTT
CASSVQGATNTEAFF
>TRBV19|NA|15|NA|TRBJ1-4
TGTGCCAGTAGTACCCGGACAGCAAATAATGAAAAACTGTTTTTT
CASSTRTANNEKLFF
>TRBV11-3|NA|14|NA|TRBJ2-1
TGTGCCAGCAGCCCCACACGTACTCGGGATGAGCAGTTCTTC
CASSPTRTRDEQFF
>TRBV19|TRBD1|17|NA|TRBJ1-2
TGTGCCAGTAGTATAGATCTCGGGACAGAACTTAACTATGGCTACACCTTC
CASSIDLGTELNYGYTF
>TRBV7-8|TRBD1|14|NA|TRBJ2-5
TGTGCCAGCAGCGGCCGGGACAGGGGCGAGACCCAGTACTTC
CASSGRDRGETQYF
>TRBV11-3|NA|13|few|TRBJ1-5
TGTGCCAGCAGCTTACAAAGCAATCAGCCCCAGCATTTT
CASSLQSNQPQHF
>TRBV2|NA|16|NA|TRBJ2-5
TGTGCCAGCAGTGAGTTCCAGGGAATAAGCCAAGAGACCCAGTACTTC
CASSEFQGISQETQYF
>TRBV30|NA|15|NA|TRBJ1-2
TGTGCCTGGAGCCCGAACCAGGTGCCTAACTATGGCTACACCTTC
CAWSPNQVPNYGYTF
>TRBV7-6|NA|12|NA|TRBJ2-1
TGTGCCAGCAGCTTAAATTGGGGAGAGCAGTTCTTC
CASSLNWGEQFF
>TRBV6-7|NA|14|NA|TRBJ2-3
TGTGCCAGCAGTCCCGGGACCCCGGCGGATACGCAGTATTTT
CASSPGTPADTQYF
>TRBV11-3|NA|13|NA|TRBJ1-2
TGTGCCAGCAGCTTAGAAGTTAGGACCGGGCGGACCTTC
CASSLEVRTGRTF
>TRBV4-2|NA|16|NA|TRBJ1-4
TGTGCCAGCAGCCAAGGTTCGACAGCAACTAATGAAAAACTGTTTTTT
CASSQGSTATNEKLFF
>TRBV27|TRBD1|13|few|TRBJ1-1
TGTGCCAGCTGTTCTAGGGGGCGGACTGAAGCTTTCTTT
CASCSRGRTEAFF
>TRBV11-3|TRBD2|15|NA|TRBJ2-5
TGTGCCAGCAGCTTATCTGGCGGGGGGGCGGAGACCCAGTACTTC
CASSLSGGGAETQYF
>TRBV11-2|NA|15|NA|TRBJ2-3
TGTGCCAGCAGCTTCTCTAGCGACCCTTTTGATACGCAGTATTTT
CASSFSSDPFDTQYF
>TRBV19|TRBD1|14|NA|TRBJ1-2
TGTGCCAGTAGTAGAGGACAGGGAGAAAGAGGCTACACCTTC
CASSRGQGERGYTF
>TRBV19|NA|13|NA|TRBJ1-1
TGTGCCAGTAGTATGGGCAGGGCTGGTGAAGCTTTCTTT
CASSMGRAGEAFF
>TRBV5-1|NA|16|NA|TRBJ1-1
TGCGCCAGCATGAGTTTACCGCTCCCGGATGTTGCTGAAGCTTTCTTT
CASMSLPLPDVAEAFF